The 18 T cell receptor beta chains presented below share a single source sample, sequenced in a study of human CD8 memory T cell subsets. The authors made TCR beta libraries using UMI-labeled 5' RACE. With the 5' RACE reads reprocessed, TCRdb shows one record per CDR3 protein and no DNA. In all, the sample yields 3,200 or so distinct CDR3 sequences. The specimen was CD8+ T cells from PBMCs. These receptors originate from a human donor in good health.

This clonotype is classed as medium-sized by frequency. The V gene is TRBV28, the J gene TRBJ1-5; TCRdb proposes TRBD1, but this gene call is untestable without DNA. Looked up from germline, CDR1 is MDHEN and CDR2 is SYDVKM. This CDR3 region has 14 residues. CDR3 protein: CASSLLQGVQPQHF.

The V and J genes are TRBV27 and TRBJ2-2; the TRBD1 assignment by TCRdb is unverifiable without DNA. This CDR3 is built from 14 residues. Germline V CDR1 and CDR2: MNHEY, SMNVEV (reference sequence). This CDR3 is CASSLGAATGELFF.

The V gene is TRBV29-1, the J gene TRBJ2-7; TCRdb picks TRBD2, but there is no DNA to check that call. Germline CDR1 is SQVTM and CDR2 is ANQGSEA. This CDR3 contains 14 residues. CDR3 residues: CSVETSGSGYEQYF.

The genes are TRBV4-1 and TRBJ2-7. Germline V gene data show CDR1 as MGHRA and CDR2 as YSYEKL. The CDR3 runs to 14 residues. The CDR3 sequence is CASSQELVGGEQYF.

V is TRBV28 and J is TRBJ1-5; TCRdb gives TRBD1 as the D gene, but with no DNA this cannot be confirmed. The CDR3 has 14 residues. Per germline, CDR1 MDHEN and CDR2 SYDVKM. This CDR3 reads CASSWGQSNQPQHF.

The chain uses TRBV28 and TRBJ2-7; the TCRdb D gene call, TRBD2, has no DNA to confirm it. This CDR3 spans 14 amino acids. Germline CDR1 is MDHEN and CDR2 is SYDVKM. The CDR3 is CASLTSGGSYEQYF. Full variable domain (outside the CDR3, taken from reference TRBV28 and TRBJ2-7): DVKVTQSSRYLVKRTGEKVFLECVQDMDHENMFWYRQDPGLGLRLIYFSYDVKMKEKGDIPEGYSVSREKKERFSLILESASTNQTSMYLCASLTSGGSYEQYFGPGTRLTVT.

The chain has TRBV6-1 and TRBJ2-3; TCRdb's D call of TRBD1 is untestable without DNA. Germline lookup yields CDR1 MNHNS and CDR2 SASEGT. The CDR3 totals 19 residues. This CDR3 is CASSEAPGQGTSGTDTQYF.

This clonotype counts as medium-sized (0.01 to 0.1%) by frequency. The V call is TRBV4-2, the J call TRBJ1-2; lacking DNA, the TRBD1 call made by TCRdb goes unchecked. Germline loops: CDR1 LGHNA, CDR2 YNFKEQ. This CDR3 contains 16 residues. The CDR3 spells CASNQGQLKFNYGYTF.

The chain carries TRBV5-4 and TRBJ1-1; without DNA, the TCRdb call of TRBD1 cannot be checked. The CDR3 length is 15 residues. Germline CDR1 SGHNT, CDR2 YYREEE (reference sequence). The CDR3 protein is CASSLVGTGVTEAFF.

Its frequency marks this clonotype as medium-sized. The chain carries TRBV19 and TRBJ1-5; TCRdb proposes TRBD1, but this gene call is untestable without DNA. CDR1 and CDR2 from the germline V gene are LNHDA and SQIVND (reference sequence). This CDR3 has 14 amino acids. CDR3 residues: CASSIWTGDQPQHF.

V is TRBV2 and J is TRBJ2-7. Germline V CDR1 and CDR2: SNHLY, FYNNEI. The CDR3 covers 11 residues. The CDR3 sequence is CAGQVSYEQYF.

Its frequency marks this clonotype as medium-sized. The rearrangement uses TRBV7-9 and TRBJ2-7; TCRdb picks TRBD1, but there is no DNA to check that call. The CDR3 has 14 amino acids. CDR1 is SEHNR, CDR2 FQNEAQ, per germline (reference sequence). CDR3 loop: CASQQGGSPYEQYF.

The chain links TRBV4-2 to TRBJ2-7; TCRdb gives TRBD2 as the D gene, but with no DNA this cannot be confirmed. Germline CDR1 reads LGHNA; CDR2 reads YNFKEQ. The CDR3 length is 16 residues. CDR3 region: CASSQVGAGEFYEQYF.

By frequency, this clonotype is medium-sized. The chain is built from TRBV29-1 and TRBJ1-2. Germline lookup yields CDR1 SQVTM and CDR2 ANQGSEA. This CDR3 region has 11 residues. CDR3: CSVAEPYGYTF.

The rearrangement uses TRBV9 and TRBJ2-5; TCRdb outputs TRBD1, but without DNA this stays unchecked. Germline V lookup: CDR1 SGDLS, CDR2 YYNGEE. The CDR3 has 15 amino acids. This CDR3 is CASSVGGTSGETQYF.

This sequence joins TRBV7-9 and TRBJ2-7; the TCRdb D gene call, TRBD1, has no DNA to confirm it. The CDR3 consists of 14 residues. Germline CDR1 and CDR2: SEHNR and FQNEAQ (reference sequence). CDR3 sequence: CASSLEDRTYEQYF.

This clonotype is labeled medium-sized based on frequency. The J gene is TRBJ1-1, the V gene TRBV29-1. Per germline, CDR1 SQVTM and CDR2 ANQGSEA. CDR3 size: 12 residues. CDR3 region: CSVVRMNTEAFF.

The chain joins TRBV28 to TRBJ1-6. From germline, CDR1 is MDHEN and CDR2 SYDVKM. The CDR3 is made up of 16 amino acids. The CDR3 protein is CASSLTLLGLGSPLHF.